This T cell receptor beta chain came from a study of post-analysis software for immune sequencing data. Study findings and constraints: The study found TRBV5-6, TRBV5-1 and TRBV20-1 among five TRBV segments more frequent in patients than controls.

The CDR3 contains 12 residues. CDR1 is MNHNS, CDR2 SASEGT, per germline. The V gene end was trimmed by 8 bases and the J gene end by 4 bases; junction bases not matched to a gene: 3. As concerns this clonotype: Its antigen is still unknown.

Unique molecular identifiers tagged the TCR beta cDNA libraries. In TCRdb, the PCR reads were re-called with MiXCR into one record per CDR3 protein. The repertoire holds around 180,000 distinct CDR3 sequences, with 30% as singletons. The sequence came from a girl aged 5-17 years with multiple sclerosis. Sample: blood. This rearrangement joins TRBV6-1 to TRBJ2-5; 8 nucleotides agree with TRBD1. CDR3 residues: CASAGTGETQYF. CDR3 sequence (DNA): TGTGCCAGCGCCGGGACAGGAGAGACCCAGTACTTC.